This TCR beta chain was recovered during a study of regulatory T cells in long-lasting Graves disease. Notes on the study in general: Public clonotype sharing was higher in persistent than newly diagnosed patients.

The time point is: newly diagnosed GD, antithyroid drugs for less than 3 months. From RNA extracted from PBMCs, the TCR library was made. V trimming: 4 bases; J trimming: 6 bases; junction bases outside the gene matches: 9. Germline assignment: CDR1 MNHEY and CDR2 SVGAGI. This CDR3 region has 14 residues. This clonotype was observed at least ten times. Its matching antigen is unknown. Investigators prepared the TCR beta libraries by applying iRepertoire HTBI primers and Arm-PCR of CDR3 regions. Each CDR3 protein is one row after TCRdb ran MiXCR on the multiplex PCR reads. The repertoire holds roughly 560,000 distinct CDR3 sequences, with roughly 16% as singletons. These data also featured in a second study, about T cells in Graves' hyperthyroidism and ophthalmopathy.

This receptor was obtained from a woman in her forties or fifties with Graves disease. The chain carries TRBV6-5 and TRBJ2-7; 7 bases match TRBD1. The source was peripheral blood mononuclear cells (PBMCs), collected at new diagnosis, from a patient treated with antithyroid drugs. CDR3 coding DNA: TGTGCCAGCAGTTGGAACAGGGGATGGAGCGAGCAGTACTTC. Translating it yields CASSWNRGWSEQYF.